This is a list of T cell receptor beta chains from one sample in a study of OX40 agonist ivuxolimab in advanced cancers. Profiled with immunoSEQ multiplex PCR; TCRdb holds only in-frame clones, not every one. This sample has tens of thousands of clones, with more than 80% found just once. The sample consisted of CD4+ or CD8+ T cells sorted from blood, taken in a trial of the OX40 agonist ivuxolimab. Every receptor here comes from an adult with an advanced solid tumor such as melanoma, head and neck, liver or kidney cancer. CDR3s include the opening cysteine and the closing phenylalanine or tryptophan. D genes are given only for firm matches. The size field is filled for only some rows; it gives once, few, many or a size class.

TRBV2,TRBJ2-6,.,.,TGTGCCAGCAGTGTGGGGACCGGGGCCAACGTCCTGACTTTC,CASSVGTGANVLTF
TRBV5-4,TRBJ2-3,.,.,TGTGCCAGCAGCTTGAGTTGGACCTCCACGGATACGCAGTATTTT,CASSLSWTSTDTQYF
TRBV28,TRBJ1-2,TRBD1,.,TGTGCCAGCAGTTCCCAGGGGGCAAACTATGGCTACACCTTC,CASSSQGANYGYTF
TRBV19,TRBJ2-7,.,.,TGTGCCAGTAGTACCTCTCCCGGGGCCGCCTACGAGCAGTACTTC,CASSTSPGAAYEQYF
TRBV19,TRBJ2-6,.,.,TGTGCCAGTAGTGAGAGCTCTGGGGCCAACGTCCTGACTTTC,CASSESSGANVLTF
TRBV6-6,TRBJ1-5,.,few,TGTGCCAGCAGTTACTCGAGTCCTGGGGGTCAGCCCCAGCATTTT,CASSYSSPGGQPQHF
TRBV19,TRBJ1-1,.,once,TGTGCCAGTAACGTACAGGGCGCGGCTACCAACACTGAAGCTTTCTTT,CASNVQGAATNTEAFF
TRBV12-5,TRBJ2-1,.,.,TGTGCTAGTGGTTCTAGTAGGGCGGCGAACAATGAGCAGTTCTTC,CASGSSRAANNEQFF
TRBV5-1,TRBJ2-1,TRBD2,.,TGCGCCAGCAGCTTGGGACCAGCGGGAAATGGGCGGGATGAGCAGTTCTTC,CASSLGPAGNGRDEQFF
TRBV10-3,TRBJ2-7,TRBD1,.,TGTGCCATCTCGACAGGGCCAGAGGGGGAGCAGTACTTC,CAISTGPEGEQYF
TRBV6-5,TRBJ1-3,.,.,TGTGCCAGCAGCAAAATAGGCTTCCCTGGAAACACCATATATTTT,CASSKIGFPGNTIYF
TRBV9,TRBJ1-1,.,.,TGTGCCAGCAGCCCAAGAACAGGGTTGAACACTGAAGCTTTCTTT,CASSPRTGLNTEAFF
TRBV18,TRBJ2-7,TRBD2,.,TGTGCCAGCTCACCGACTAGCGGAAATCTCTACGAGCAGTACTTC,CASSPTSGNLYEQYF
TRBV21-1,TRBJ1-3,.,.,TGTGCCAGCAGCGCTCCCCTGGGGACCCACTCTGGAAACACCATATATTTT,CASSAPLGTHSGNTIYF
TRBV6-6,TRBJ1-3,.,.,TGTGCCAGCAGTTACTCGGGATCCTCTGGAAACACCATATATTTT,CASSYSGSSGNTIYF
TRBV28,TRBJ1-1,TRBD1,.,TGTGCCAGCAGACCTCTAGGGACAGCTCTTTCAGCTTTCTTT,CASRPLGTALSAFF
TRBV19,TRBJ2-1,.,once,TGTGCCAGTAGTGACCTAAGCGAGGCCTACAATGAGCAGTTCTTC,CASSDLSEAYNEQFF
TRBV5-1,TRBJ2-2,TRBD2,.,TGCGCCAGCAGCGTGGGACTAGCGGGAGTGGGGGAGCTGTTTTTT,CASSVGLAGVGELFF
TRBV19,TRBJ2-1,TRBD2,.,TGTGCCAGTAGGAGGGGGGCTAGCGGGAGCCTTAATGAGCAGTTCTTC,CASRRGASGSLNEQFF